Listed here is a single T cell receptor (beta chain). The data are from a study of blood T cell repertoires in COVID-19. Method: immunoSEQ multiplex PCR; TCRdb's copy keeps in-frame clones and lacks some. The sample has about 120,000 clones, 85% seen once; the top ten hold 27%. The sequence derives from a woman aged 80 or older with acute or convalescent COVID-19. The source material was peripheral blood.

CDR3 nucleotide sequence: TGTGCCAGCAGCTTGGAACGAAACGGGGGCTACACCTTC. As protein: CASSLERNGGYTF. The gene calls are TRBV5-8 and TRBJ1-2; D unclear. The CDR3 is 13 residues long. Germline CDR1 and CDR2: SGHTS and YDEGEE. V was shortened by 0 bases and J by 8 bases, with 11 bases between the two germline ends.